A selection of T cell receptor beta chains follows, all from one sample in a study of blood T cell repertoires in COVID-19. Assay: immunoSEQ multiplex PCR; the TCRdb copy retains only in-frame clones and omits some. Among 250,000 to 300,000 clones listed, roughly 90% were seen once. Input material: peripheral blood. The receptors here all came from a woman in her sixties or seventies with acute or convalescent COVID-19. Both conserved end residues are part of each CDR3. The D gene is left open where the match is weak. Clone size is not always given. Where it is, it says once, few, many or a class for expanded clones.

J | D | size | V | DNA | CDR3
TRBJ2-7 | TRBD1 | - | TRBV15 | TGTGCCACCAGCAGCCGGGACAGGGGTCGTGAGCAGTACTTC | CATSSRDRGREQYF
TRBJ2-5 | TRBD1 | - | TRBV6-2/TRBV6-3 | TGTGCCAGCAGTTACTCGACAAGGGGGCGGACCCAGTACTTC | CASSYSTRGRTQYF
TRBJ1-6 | TRBD1 | - | TRBV24-1 | TGTGCCACCAGTCCAGGGGGCTTCTATAATTCACCCCTCCACTTT | CATSPGGFYNSPLHF
TRBJ2-3 | TRBD2 | - | TRBV4-3 | TGCGCCAGCAGCCCCGGACTAGCGGACACAGATACGCAGTATTTT | CASSPGLADTDTQYF
TRBJ2-7 | - | - | TRBV6-5 | TGTGCCAGCAGTTACAAGAGCCACGCTGAAACCGAGCAGTACTTC | CASSYKSHAETEQYF
TRBJ1-3 | - | few | TRBV27 | TGTGCCAGCAGTTTAAGTCCTAGCTCTGGAAACACCATATATTTT | CASSLSPSSGNTIYF
TRBJ1-4 | TRBD1 | - | TRBV18 | TGTGCCAGCTCTCCCGGGACAGGGAAGGGCCACGGTGAAAAACTGTTTTTT | CASSPGTGKGHGEKLFF
TRBJ1-5 | - | - | TRBV23-1 | TGCGCCAGCAGTCAATCAACCGGGGGGTGCCATCAGCCCCAGCATTTT | CASSQSTGGCHQPQHF
TRBJ2-6 | - | - | TRBV4-1 | TGCGCCAGCAGCCGAATGAAGAGCTCTGGGGCCAACGTCCTGACTTTC | CASSRMKSSGANVLTF
TRBJ2-5 | TRBD2 | - | TRBV4-1 | TGCGCCAGCAGCCAAGGGGAGGGGGAGACCCAGTACTTC | CASSQGEGETQYF
TRBJ1-2 | TRBD1 | - | TRBV15 | TGTGCCACCAGCAGACTCCCAGGGGGCGCCTTCTATGGCTACACCTTC | CATSRLPGGAFYGYTF
TRBJ2-3 | TRBD2 | - | TRBV18 | TGTGCCAGCTCAGAGCGACTAGCGGGTACAGATACGCAGTATTTT | CASSERLAGTDTQYF
TRBJ2-3 | - | - | TRBV27 | TGTGCCAGCAGTTGGACTCCCGAGGCTACAGATACGCAGTATTTT | CASSWTPEATDTQYF
TRBJ2-1 | - | - | TRBV27 | TGTGCCAGCAGTATACGGGAGAAGGCGCATGAGCAGTTCTTC | CASSIREKAHEQFF
TRBJ2-6 | TRBD1 | - | TRBV6-2/TRBV6-3 | TGTGCCAGCAGTTACCCTCCCGGACAGGCAATCTCTGGGGCCAACGTCCTGACTTTC | CASSYPPGQAISGANVLTF
TRBJ2-3 | - | once | TRBV9 | TGTGCCAGCAGCGGGGACTGGATCGCAGATACGCAGTATTTT | CASSGDWIADTQYF
TRBJ1-5 | TRBD1 | - | TRBV7-2 | TGTGCCAGCAGCTTAGGGGGACAGGAACATCAGCCCCAGCATTTT | CASSLGGQEHQPQHF
TRBJ2-3 | TRBD1 | - | TRBV9 | TGTGCCAGCAGCGTAGCTACTGGGACAGCGACAGATACGCAGTATTTT | CASSVATGTATDTQYF
TRBJ1-1 | - | - | TRBV15 | TGTGCCACCAGCAAAGAAGGGGTGGGTTCGTGGAACACTGAAGCTTTCTTT | CATSKEGVGSWNTEAFF
TRBJ1-5 | - | - | TRBV12-3/TRBV12-4 | TGTGCCAGCAGTTTAACGGGGGGACAGCCCCAGCATTTT | CASSLTGGQPQHF
TRBJ1-5 | TRBD1 | - | TRBV6-5 | TGTGCCAGCAGTCCACAGGGGGCTCCTCAGCCCCAGCATTTT | CASSPQGAPQPQHF
TRBJ1-4 | - | - | TRBV28 | TGTGCCAGCAGTTTAGGCGGGACTAATAGCGAAAAACTGTTTTTT | CASSLGGTNSEKLFF
TRBJ2-5 | - | few | TRBV7-2 | TGTGCCAGCAGCCGCAGAAACACAGGGCTGGAGACCCAGTACTTC | CASSRRNTGLETQYF
TRBJ2-1 | TRBD1 | once | TRBV29-1 | TGCAGCGTTGGGGGACAGGGGGCCTACAATGAGCAGTTCTTC | CSVGGQGAYNEQFF
TRBJ2-7 | TRBD2 | - | TRBV5-5 | TGTGCCAGCAACCTCCTACCCAGGGGACTAGCGGGGGTCTACTACGAGCAGTACTTC | CASNLLPRGLAGVYYEQYF
TRBJ2-7 | TRBD2 | - | TRBV3-1/TRBV3-2 | TGTGCCAGCAGCCCCCCGGGTCTGACTAGCTCTCACGAGCAGTACTTC | CASSPPGLTSSHEQYF
TRBJ1-1 | TRBD1 | - | TRBV19 | TGTGCCAGTAGTCCATCGAGGGGGACAGTCATGAACACTGAAGCTTTCTTT | CASSPSRGTVMNTEAFF
TRBJ2-1 | - | - | TRBV5-4 | TGTGCCAGCAGCCTACCGGGGGGCGTAAACAATGAGCAGTTCTTC | CASSLPGGVNNEQFF
TRBJ1-2 | TRBD1 | - | TRBV28 | TGTGCCAGCAGTTTCCCGGGGGACAGCTTTAACTATGGCTACACCTTC | CASSFPGDSFNYGYTF
TRBJ1-1 | - | - | TRBV6-2/TRBV6-3 | TGTGCCAGCAGTTACGACGGGGTGCTATTTGAAGCTTTCTTT | CASSYDGVLFEAFF
TRBJ2-2 | - | - | TRBV14 | TGTGCCAGCAGCCAAGATTTGAGAGTCACCGGGGAGCTGTTTTTT | CASSQDLRVTGELFF
TRBJ2-2 | - | - | TRBV29-1 | TGCAGCGTGGCCAGGAATGCGAACACCGGGGAGCTGTTTTTT | CSVARNANTGELFF
TRBJ2-3 | - | - | TRBV5-4 | TGTGCCAGCAGCCTGGGGGCGGGAGTTAGCACAGATACGCAGTATTTT | CASSLGAGVSTDTQYF
TRBJ2-2 | - | - | TRBV9 | TGTGCCAGCAGCCCGTATATCAACACCGGGGAGCTGTTTTTT | CASSPYINTGELFF
TRBJ1-1 | TRBD1 | - | TRBV6-4 | TGTGCCAGCAGGGGGGACAGGACCTACCCGGCAATGAACACTGAAGCTTTCTTT | CASRGDRTYPAMNTEAFF
TRBJ1-1 | TRBD1 | - | TRBV3-1/TRBV3-2 | TGTGCCAGCACCGACAGGGATAGGACTGAAGCTTTCTTT | CASTDRDRTEAFF
TRBJ2-3 | - | - | TRBV3-1/TRBV3-2 | TGTGCCAGCAGCCAGCAAGAGGCTGATACTAGCACAGATACGCAGTATTTT | CASSQQEADTSTDTQYF
TRBJ2-7 | TRBD1 | - | TRBV4-1 | TGCGCCAGCAGCCCGGGACAGGGATCTCTCTACGAGCAGTACTTC | CASSPGQGSLYEQYF
TRBJ2-2 | - | once | TRBV30 | TGTGCCTGGAGTCCCCGGGGGACAGCCACCGGGGAGCTGTTTTTT | CAWSPRGTATGELFF
TRBJ2-5 | - | - | TRBV4-1 | TGCGCCAGCAGCCAAGATGGAGGGGTCAGCGAGACCCAGTACTTC | CASSQDGGVSETQYF
TRBJ1-1 | - | - | TRBV15 | TGTGCCACCAGCAGAGATTTCAGACAGACGAACACTGAAGCTTTCTTT | CATSRDFRQTNTEAFF
TRBJ2-3 | TRBD2 | - | TRBV30 | TGTGCCTGGGGTAGCGGGAGACCAGATACGCAGTATTTT | CAWGSGRPDTQYF
TRBJ2-7 | TRBD2 | few | TRBV7-9 | TGTGCCAGCAGCCGGGAGGGACTAGGGGTTTCCTACGAGCAGTACTTC | CASSREGLGVSYEQYF
TRBJ2-5 | - | - | TRBV9 | TGTGCCAGCAGCGTAGCTACGACAGAGTACCAAGAGACCCAGTACTTC | CASSVATTEYQETQYF
TRBJ1-5 | - | - | TRBV4-2 | TGTGCCAGCAGCCAACCTACAGGGATCCCAGGTCAGCCCCAGCATTTT | CASSQPTGIPGQPQHF
TRBJ1-1 | - | - | TRBV29-1 | TGCAGCTCTACAAACCCCCAGGGGAGCCCTGAAGCTTTCTTT | CSSTNPQGSPEAFF
TRBJ2-1 | TRBD1 | - | TRBV6-5 | TGTGCCAGCGCCCGGGACAGCATTCGTAATGAGCAGTTCTTC | CASARDSIRNEQFF
TRBJ2-7 | - | - | TRBV27 | TGTGCCAGCACCCCGTCAGCGGGCTACGAGCAGTACTTC | CASTPSAGYEQYF
TRBJ2-4 | TRBD2 | - | TRBV4-1 | TGCGCCAGCAGCCCCGGGACTAGCGGGAGGGTCCGAGCCCACAAAAACATTCAGTACTTC | CASSPGTSGRVRAHKNIQYF
TRBJ1-1 | - | - | TRBV6-9 | TGTGCCAGCAGTTCGGGTGGGGCAGACCTAAACACTGAAGCTTTCTTT | CASSSGGADLNTEAFF
TRBJ1-6 | TRBD1 | - | TRBV7-8 | TGTGCCAGCAGCTGGGACAGGGATAATTCACCCCTCCACTTT | CASSWDRDNSPLHF
TRBJ2-5 | TRBD2 | - | TRBV28 | TGTGCCAGCAGCTTTAGCGGGAGGGAGGGCTTGGAGACCCAGTACTTC | CASSFSGREGLETQYF
TRBJ2-5 | - | - | TRBV5-4 | TGTGCCAGCAGCCCCGGAGGGCAAGTGCAACAAGAGACCCAGTACTTC | CASSPGGQVQQETQYF
TRBJ2-7 | - | - | TRBV7-8 | TGTGCCAGCAGCTTACTCGGTGGGAGTAATTCCGACGAGCAGTACTTC | CASSLLGGSNSDEQYF
TRBJ1-2 | TRBD1 | - | TRBV24-1 | TGTGCCACCAGTGATTTAAGGGGACAGGGGGCGCTTTTTGGTCGAGCTAACTATGGCTACACCTTC | CATSDLRGQGALFGRANYGYTF
TRBJ1-2 | TRBD1 | - | TRBV7-9 | TGTGCCAGCAGCTTCGACAGGGGCGGAGGCTATGGCTACACCTTC | CASSFDRGGGYGYTF
TRBJ2-7 | TRBD1 | - | TRBV4-2 | TGTGCCAGCAGCCAAGATCTTCGGACAGGGGGCTACGAGCAGTACTTC | CASSQDLRTGGYEQYF
TRBJ2-2 | TRBD2 | - | TRBV4-2 | TGTGCCAGCAGCCAAGAAGGACTAGCGGCCACCGGGGAGCTGTTTTTT | CASSQEGLAATGELFF
TRBJ2-3 | - | once | TRBV23-1 | TGCGCCAGCAGTCAATCATCAGGGGCATTTAGCACAGATACGCAGTATTTT | CASSQSSGAFSTDTQYF